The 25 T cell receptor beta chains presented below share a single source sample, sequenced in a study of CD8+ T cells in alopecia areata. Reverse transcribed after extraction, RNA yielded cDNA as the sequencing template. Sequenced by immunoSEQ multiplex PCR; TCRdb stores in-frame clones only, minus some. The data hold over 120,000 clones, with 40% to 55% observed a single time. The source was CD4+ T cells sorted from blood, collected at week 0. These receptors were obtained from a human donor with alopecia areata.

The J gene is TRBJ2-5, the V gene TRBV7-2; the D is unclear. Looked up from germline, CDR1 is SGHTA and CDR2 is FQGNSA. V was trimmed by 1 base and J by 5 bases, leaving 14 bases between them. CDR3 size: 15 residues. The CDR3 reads CASSLVGSTGETQYF. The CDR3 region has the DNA TGTGCCAGCAGCTTAGTTGGCAGCACCGGGGAGACCCAGTACTTC.

For the CDR3, the DNA is TGTGCCAGCATCCAGGGGGTGGGGCTCTACGAGCAGTACTTC. Encoded protein: CASIQGVGLYEQYF. The genes are TRBV6-1 and TRBJ2-7; 7 bases map to TRBD1. Germline V gives CDR1 MNHNS, CDR2 SASEGT. Trimming took 7 bases from V and 3 from J; bases not matched to a gene: 9. This CDR3 is built from 14 residues.

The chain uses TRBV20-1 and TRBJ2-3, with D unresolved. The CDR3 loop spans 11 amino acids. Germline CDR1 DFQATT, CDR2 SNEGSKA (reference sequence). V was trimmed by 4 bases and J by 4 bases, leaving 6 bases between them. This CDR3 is CSAIISDTQYF. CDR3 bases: TGCAGTGCTATTATTTCAGATACGCAGTATTTT.

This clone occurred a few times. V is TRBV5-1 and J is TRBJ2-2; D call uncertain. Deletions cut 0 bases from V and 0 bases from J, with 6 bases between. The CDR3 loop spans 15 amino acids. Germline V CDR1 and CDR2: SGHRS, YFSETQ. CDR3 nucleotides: TGCGCCAGCAGCTTGGACTATTCGAACACCGGGGAGCTGTTTTTT. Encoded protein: CASSLDYSNTGELFF.

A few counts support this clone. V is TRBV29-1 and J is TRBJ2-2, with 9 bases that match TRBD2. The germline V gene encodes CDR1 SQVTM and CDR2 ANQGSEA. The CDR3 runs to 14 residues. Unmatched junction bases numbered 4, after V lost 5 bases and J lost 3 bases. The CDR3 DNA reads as TGCAGCGTTCGGGAGCGGGGGGACACCGGGGAGCTGTTTTTT. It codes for CSVRERGDTGELFF.

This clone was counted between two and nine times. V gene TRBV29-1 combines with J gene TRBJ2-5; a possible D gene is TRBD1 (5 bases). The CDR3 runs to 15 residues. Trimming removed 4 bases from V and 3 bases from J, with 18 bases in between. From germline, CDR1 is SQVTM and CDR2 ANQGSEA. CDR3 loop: CSVAGRAPAKETQYF. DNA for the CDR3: TGCAGCGTTGCCGGCAGGGCTCCAGCTAAAGAGACCCAGTACTTC.

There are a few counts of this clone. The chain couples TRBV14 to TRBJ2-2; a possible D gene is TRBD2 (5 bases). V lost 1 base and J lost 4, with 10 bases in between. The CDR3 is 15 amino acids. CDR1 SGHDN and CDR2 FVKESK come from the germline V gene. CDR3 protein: CASSQVRTPTGELFF. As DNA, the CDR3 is TGTGCCAGCAGCCAAGTTCGGACTCCCACCGGGGAGCTGTTTTTT.

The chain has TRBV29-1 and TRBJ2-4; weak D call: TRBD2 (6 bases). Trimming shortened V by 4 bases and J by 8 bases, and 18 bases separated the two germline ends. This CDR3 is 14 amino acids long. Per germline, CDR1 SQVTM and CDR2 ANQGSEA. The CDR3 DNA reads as TGCAGCGTTGTCGGACGGAGGGAAGGGCACATTCAGTACTTC. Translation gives CSVVGRREGHIQYF.

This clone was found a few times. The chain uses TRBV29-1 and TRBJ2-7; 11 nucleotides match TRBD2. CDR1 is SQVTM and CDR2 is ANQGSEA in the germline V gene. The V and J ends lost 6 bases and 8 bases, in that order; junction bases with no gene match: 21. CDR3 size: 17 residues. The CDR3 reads CSVRMTVDLAGGLKQYF. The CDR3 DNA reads TGCAGCGTCCGGATGACAGTTGATCTAGCGGGAGGACTGAAGCAGTACTTC.

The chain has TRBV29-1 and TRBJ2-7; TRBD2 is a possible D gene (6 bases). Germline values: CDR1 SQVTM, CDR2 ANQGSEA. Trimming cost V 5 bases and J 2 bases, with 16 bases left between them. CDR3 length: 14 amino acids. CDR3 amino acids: CSVNSGTPAYEQYF. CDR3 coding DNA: TGCAGCGTTAACTCCGGGACTCCCGCCTACGAGCAGTACTTC.

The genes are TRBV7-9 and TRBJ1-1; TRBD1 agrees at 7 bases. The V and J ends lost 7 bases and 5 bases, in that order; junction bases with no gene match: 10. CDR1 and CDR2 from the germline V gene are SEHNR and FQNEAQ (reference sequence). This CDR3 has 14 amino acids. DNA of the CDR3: TGTGCCAGCAACCCAGGGGGTATTGTGACTGAAGCTTTCTTT. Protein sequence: CASNPGGIVTEAFF.

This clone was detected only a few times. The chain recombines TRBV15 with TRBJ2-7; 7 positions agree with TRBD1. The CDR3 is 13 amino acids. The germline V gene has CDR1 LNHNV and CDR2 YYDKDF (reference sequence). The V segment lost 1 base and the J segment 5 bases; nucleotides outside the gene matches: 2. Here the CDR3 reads CATSRGTGDEQYF. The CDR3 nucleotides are TGTGCCACCAGCAGAGGTACAGGGGACGAGCAGTACTTC.

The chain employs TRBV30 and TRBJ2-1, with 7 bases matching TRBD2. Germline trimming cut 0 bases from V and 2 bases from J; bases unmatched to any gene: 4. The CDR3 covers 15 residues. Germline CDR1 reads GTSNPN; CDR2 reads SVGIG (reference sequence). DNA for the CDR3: TGTGCCTGGAGTGTACGAGCGGGACCCTACAATGAGCAGTTCTTC. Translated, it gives CAWSVRAGPYNEQFF.

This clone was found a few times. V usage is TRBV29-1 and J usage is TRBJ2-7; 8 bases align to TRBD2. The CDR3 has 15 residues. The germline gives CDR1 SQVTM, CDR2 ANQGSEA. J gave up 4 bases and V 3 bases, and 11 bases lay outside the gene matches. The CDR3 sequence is CSVELAKAGAYEQYF. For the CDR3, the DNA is TGCAGCGTTGAGTTAGCAAAAGCGGGAGCGTACGAGCAGTACTTC.

In nucleotides, the CDR3 is TGTGCCAGCACCTACGCGGGGGAAGATGGCTACACCTTC. It yields the protein CASTYAGEDGYTF. The V call is TRBV6-6, the J call TRBJ1-2, with a tentative D call TRBD1 (5 bases). This CDR3 has 13 amino acids. The germline gives CDR1 MNHNY, CDR2 SVGAGI (reference sequence). V was trimmed by 7 bases and J by 6 bases, leaving 15 bases between them.

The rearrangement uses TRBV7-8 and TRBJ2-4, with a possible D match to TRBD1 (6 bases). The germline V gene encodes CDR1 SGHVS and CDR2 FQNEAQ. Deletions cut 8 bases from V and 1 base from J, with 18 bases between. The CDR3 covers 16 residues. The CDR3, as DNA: TGTGCCAGCTCGCCCCCAGGGGCTGGGGCCAAAAACATTCAGTACTTC. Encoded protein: CASSPPGAGAKNIQYF.

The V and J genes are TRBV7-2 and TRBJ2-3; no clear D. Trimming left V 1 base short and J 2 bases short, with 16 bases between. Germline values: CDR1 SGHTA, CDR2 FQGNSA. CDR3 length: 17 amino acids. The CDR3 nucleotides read TGTGCCAGCAGCTTAGGAGTCCAGGCATCTCTCACAGATACGCAGTATTTT. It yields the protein CASSLGVQASLTDTQYF.

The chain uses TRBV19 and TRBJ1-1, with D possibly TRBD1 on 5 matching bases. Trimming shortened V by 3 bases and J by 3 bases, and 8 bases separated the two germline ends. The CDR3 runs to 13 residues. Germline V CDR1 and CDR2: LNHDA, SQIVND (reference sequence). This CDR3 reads CASSMDTYTEAFF. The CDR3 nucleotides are TGTGCCAGTAGTATGGACACGTACACTGAAGCTTTCTTT. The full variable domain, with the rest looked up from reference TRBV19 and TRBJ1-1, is DGGITQSPKYLFRKEGQNVTLSCEQNLNHDAMYWYRQDPGQGLRLIYYSQIVNDFQKGDIAEGYSVSREKKESFPLTVTSAQKNPTAFYLCASSMDTYTEAFFGQGTRLTVV.

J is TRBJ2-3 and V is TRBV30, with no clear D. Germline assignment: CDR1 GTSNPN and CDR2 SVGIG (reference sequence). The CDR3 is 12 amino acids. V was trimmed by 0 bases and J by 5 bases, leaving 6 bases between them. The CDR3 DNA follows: TGTGCCTGGAGTGTGGTCCAAGATACGCAGTATTTT. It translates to CAWSVVQDTQYF.

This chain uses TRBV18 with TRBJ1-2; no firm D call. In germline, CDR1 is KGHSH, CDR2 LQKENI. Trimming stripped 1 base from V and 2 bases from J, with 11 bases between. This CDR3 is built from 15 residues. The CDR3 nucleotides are TGTGCCAGCTCACCACTAAACTCACAGAACTATGGCTACACCTTC. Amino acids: CASSPLNSQNYGYTF.

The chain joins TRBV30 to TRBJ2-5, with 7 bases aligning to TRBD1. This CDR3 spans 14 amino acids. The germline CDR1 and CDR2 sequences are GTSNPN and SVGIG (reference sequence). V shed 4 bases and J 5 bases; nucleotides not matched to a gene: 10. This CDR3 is CAWNRLDRAETQYF. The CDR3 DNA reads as TGTGCCTGGAACAGACTCGACAGGGCTGAGACCCAGTACTTC. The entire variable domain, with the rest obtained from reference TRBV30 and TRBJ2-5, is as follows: SQTIHQWPATLVQPVGSPLSLECTVEGTSNPNLYWYRQAAGRGLQLLFYSVGIGQISSEVPQNLSASRPQDRQFILSSKKLLLSDSGFYLCAWNRLDRAETQYFGPGTRLLVL.

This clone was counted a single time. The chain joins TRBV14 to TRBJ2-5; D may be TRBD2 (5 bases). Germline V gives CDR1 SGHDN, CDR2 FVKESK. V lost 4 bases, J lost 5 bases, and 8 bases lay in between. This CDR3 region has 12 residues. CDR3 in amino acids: CASSPGEETQYF. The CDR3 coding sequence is TGTGCCAGCAGCCCCGGGGAGGAGACCCAGTACTTC.

The CDR3 spells CASSSPPGTGETGELFF. CDR3 nucleotide sequence: TGTGCCAGCAGCTCCCCCCCCGGGACAGGGGAGACCGGGGAGCTGTTTTTT. V gene TRBV25-1 combines with J gene TRBJ2-2; 10 nucleotides match TRBD1. From germline, CDR1 is MGHDK and CDR2 SYGVNS. J was trimmed by 5 bases and V by 6 bases; bases with no gene match: 12. The CDR3 is made up of 17 amino acids.

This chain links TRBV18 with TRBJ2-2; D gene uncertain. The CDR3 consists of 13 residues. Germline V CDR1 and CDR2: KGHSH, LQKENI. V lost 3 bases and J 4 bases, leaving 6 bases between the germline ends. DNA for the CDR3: TGTGCCAGCTCACCTACGGGCACCGGGGAGCTGTTTTTT. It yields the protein CASSPTGTGELFF. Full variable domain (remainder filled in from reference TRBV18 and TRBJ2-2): NAGVMQNPRHLVRRRGQEARLRCSPMKGHSHVYWYRQLPEEGLKFMVYLQKENIIDESGMPKERFSAEFPKEGPSILRIQQVVRGDSAAYFCASSPTGTGELFFGEGSRLTVL.

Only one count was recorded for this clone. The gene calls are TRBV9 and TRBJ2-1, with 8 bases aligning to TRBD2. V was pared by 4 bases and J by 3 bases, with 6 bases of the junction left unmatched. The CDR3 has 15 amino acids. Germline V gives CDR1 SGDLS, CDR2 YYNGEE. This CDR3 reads CASSPGLADYNEQFF. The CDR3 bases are TGTGCCAGCAGCCCCGGACTAGCAGACTACAATGAGCAGTTCTTC.